The rows below give T cell receptor beta chains drawn from one sample of a study of T cells in Graves' hyperthyroidism and ophthalmopathy. TCRdb reprocessed the multiplex PCR reads via MiXCR and lists one record per CDR3 protein. The table has 480,000 or so distinct CDR3 sequences, 14% seen once. Sequenced sample: blood. These receptors were obtained from a woman younger than 30 with Graves' hyperthyroidism. Each CDR3 is given with its conserved first and last residue. D genes are given only for firm matches. The size entry is marked missing in some rows and otherwise reads once, few, many or a size class.

DNA: TGTGCCAGCAGCCAGAGAAGGGACAGCGAGCGAGTGGTTGAGCAGTTCTTC; CDR3: CASSQRRDSERVVEQFF; D: TRBD1; size: few; J: TRBJ2-1; V: TRBV7-9
DNA: TGCAGCGTCGAACTTGCGGACAGCCCGAACACTGAAGCTTTCTTT; CDR3: CSVELADSPNTEAFF; D: .; size: .; J: TRBJ1-1; V: TRBV29-1
DNA: TGCAGCGTTGAAGATCGAGGAGGAGGACTAGCCGTGCAGTACTTC; CDR3: CSVEDRGGGLAVQYF; D: TRBD2; size: many; J: TRBJ2-7; V: TRBV29-1
DNA: TGTGCCAGCAGTTACCGTAAATCTGGAAACACCATATATTTT; CDR3: CASSYRKSGNTIYF; D: .; size: .; J: TRBJ1-3; V: TRBV6-5
DNA: TGTGCCAGCCGAAGTTCGGGGACCTTTAATCAGCCCCAGCATTTT; CDR3: CASRSSGTFNQPQHF; D: .; size: few; J: TRBJ1-5; V: TRBV6-2/TRBV6-3
DNA: TGTGCCAGCAGCTCGCAGGATCACGAGCAGTACTTC; CDR3: CASSSQDHEQYF; D: .; size: .; J: TRBJ2-7; V: TRBV4-2
DNA: TGTGCCACCAGTGATATCGACAGGGAACCCTATGGCTACACCTTC; CDR3: CATSDIDREPYGYTF; D: TRBD1; size: .; J: TRBJ1-2; V: TRBV24-1
DNA: TGCGCCAGCAGGGAAACTAGAAACTATGAGCAGTTCTTC; CDR3: CASRETRNYEQFF; D: .; size: .; J: TRBJ2-1; V: TRBV5-1
DNA: TGTGCCAGCAGCCACCTAGCGGTCCCTCTCGGGGAGACCCAGTACTTC; CDR3: CASSHLAVPLGETQYF; D: TRBD2; size: many; J: TRBJ2-5; V: TRBV3-1
DNA: TGCAGCGTTGTCGGCGGAAACATTCAGTACTTC; CDR3: CSVVGGNIQYF; D: .; size: few; J: TRBJ2-4; V: TRBV29-1
DNA: TGCAGTGCTACGTCCGCTTCGAACACCGGGGAGCTGTTTTTT; CDR3: CSATSASNTGELFF; D: .; size: few; J: TRBJ2-2; V: TRBV20-1
DNA: TGTGCCAGCAGGACGGGACAGGGTCACTATGGCTACACCTTC; CDR3: CASRTGQGHYGYTF; D: TRBD1; size: many; J: TRBJ1-2; V: TRBV6-1
DNA: TGTGCCAGCAGCTGGCCCCCGGGACGGTACACAGATACGCAGTATTTT; CDR3: CASSWPPGRYTDTQYF; D: .; size: .; J: TRBJ2-3; V: TRBV7-9
DNA: TGTGCCAGCAGTGATTTCGGCGGGCACTACTACAATGAGCAGTTCTTC; CDR3: CASSDFGGHYYNEQFF; D: .; size: .; J: TRBJ2-1; V: TRBV2
DNA: TGCGCCAGCAGCCTAAACGGTTACAATGAGCAGTTCTTC; CDR3: CASSLNGYNEQFF; D: .; size: .; J: TRBJ2-1; V: TRBV4-1
DNA: TGTGCCAGCAGCTTAAGAGTCAGATATAGCAATCAGCCCCAGCATTTT; CDR3: CASSLRVRYSNQPQHF; D: .; size: .; J: TRBJ1-5; V: TRBV7-3
DNA: TGTGCCAGTAGTTGGACAGCGAACACCGGGGAGCTGTTTTTT; CDR3: CASSWTANTGELFF; D: .; size: many; J: TRBJ2-2; V: TRBV19
DNA: TGCAGCGTTTCCCAGACAGGGGGTTATGGCTACACCTTC; CDR3: CSVSQTGGYGYTF; D: TRBD1; size: few; J: TRBJ1-2; V: TRBV29-1
DNA: TGCGCCAGCAGCCATTTGGACACCTCCGGTGGCTACACCTTC; CDR3: CASSHLDTSGGYTF; D: .; size: many; J: TRBJ1-2; V: TRBV4-1
DNA: TGTGCCAGCAGTGTTAGGGACAGGTATATCGATGAGCAGTTCTTC; CDR3: CASSVRDRYIDEQFF; D: TRBD1; size: many; J: TRBJ2-1; V: TRBV6-1
DNA: TGTGCCAGCAGCTTGGATGTCAGGTCTACCTCCACAGATACGCAGTATTTT; CDR3: CASSLDVRSTSTDTQYF; D: .; size: many; J: TRBJ2-3; V: TRBV5-5
DNA: TGTGCCACAGGACTAGCGGACTACAATGAGCAGTTCTTC; CDR3: CATGLADYNEQFF; D: TRBD2; size: few; J: TRBJ2-1; V: TRBV4-2
DNA: TGTGCCAGCAGCCCGCTCACAGGGACAGATACGCAGTATTTT; CDR3: CASSPLTGTDTQYF; D: .; size: many; J: TRBJ2-3; V: TRBV11-2
DNA: TGTGCCAGCAGTGAAATCCGGGGGTATCAAGAGACCCAGTACTTC; CDR3: CASSEIRGYQETQYF; D: .; size: many; J: TRBJ2-5; V: TRBV2
DNA: TGTGCCACCTCGACAGGGGGTAGTCAGCCCCAGCATTTT; CDR3: CATSTGGSQPQHF; D: TRBD1; size: many; J: TRBJ1-5; V: TRBV19
DNA: TGTGCCAGCAGCTTATTTGGCACACAGAACACTGAAGCTTTCTTT; CDR3: CASSLFGTQNTEAFF; D: .; size: once; J: TRBJ1-1; V: TRBV11-1
DNA: TGTGCCAGTAGTATAGATAAGGACTATGGCTACACCTTC; CDR3: CASSIDKDYGYTF; D: .; size: few; J: TRBJ1-2; V: TRBV19
DNA: TGTGCCAGCCAAGTTGGTAGCTCCTACGAGCAGTACTTC; CDR3: CASQVGSSYEQYF; D: .; size: many; J: TRBJ2-7; V: TRBV28
DNA: TGTGCCAGTAGTATACGGGACAACTACAATGAGCAGTTCTTC; CDR3: CASSIRDNYNEQFF; D: .; size: .; J: TRBJ2-1; V: TRBV19
DNA: TGTGCCAGCAGTTACCGGGTGGGGGAGACCCAGTACTTC; CDR3: CASSYRVGETQYF; D: .; size: few; J: TRBJ2-5; V: TRBV6-6
DNA: TGTGCCAGCAGCCCGCCGGCGGTGAACACTGAAGCTTTCTTT; CDR3: CASSPPAVNTEAFF; D: .; size: few; J: TRBJ1-1; V: TRBV5-4